These 10 T cell receptor beta chains came from one sample sequenced in a study of shared clonotypes between healthy human individuals (TCRdb year 2020). The library was obtained by the immunoSEQ multiplex PCR assay. TCRdb's version of the immuneACCESS table is confined to in-frame rearrangements and falls short of the full clone set. An unresolved V gene accounts for under half of the shortfall where checked; the remainder is of unknown origin. In all, the sample holds about 2.3 million clones, and 85% to 95% of those were seen once. Clones ranked in the top ten supply about 0.39% of the sample. Source material: naive CD4+ T cells from PBMCs. Taken with the paper, the label for cell subset or site translates to: CD45RA+ positively selected. These receptors were obtained from a man younger than 30 in good health. Some clones in this sample may be carry-over from other donors' samples.

The rearrangement uses TRBV6-5 and TRBJ2-7, with D hard to call. CDR3 length: 14 residues. The V end lost 2 bases, the J end lost 0 bases, and 8 bases lay between the germline ends. Per germline, CDR1 MNHEY and CDR2 SVGAGI. The CDR3 DNA reads as TGTGCCAGCAGTTACGGCGTCAGCTCCTACGAGCAGTACTTC. Translation: CASSYGVSSYEQYF.

The chain links TRBV4-1 to TRBJ2-3; TRBD2 aligns across 9 bases. J gave up 4 bases and V 4 bases, and 9 bases lay outside the gene matches. Germline V gives CDR1 MGHRA, CDR2 YSYEKL. The CDR3 runs to 16 residues. CDR3 region: CASSLAGSGSSDTQYF. In DNA form, the CDR3 reads TGCGCCAGCAGCCTCGCCGGTAGCGGGAGTTCAGATACGCAGTATTTT.

V usage is TRBV5-1 and J usage is TRBJ1-1; unclear D gene. The CDR3 consists of 13 residues. Germline V CDR1 and CDR2: SGHRS, YFSETQ. Trimming stripped 4 bases from V and 0 bases from J, with 7 bases between. The CDR3 nucleotides read TGCGCCAGCAGCATTGGACTGAACACTGAAGCTTTCTTT. Translation: CASSIGLNTEAFF.

This clone was picked up one time. This chain joins TRBV13 and TRBJ1-2, with TRBD1 matching over 10 bases. Per germline, CDR1 PRHDT and CDR2 FYEKMQ (reference sequence). This CDR3 is 14 amino acids long. The V segment lost 5 bases and the J segment 7 bases; nucleotides outside the gene matches: 7. The CDR3 DNA sequence: TGTGCCAGCAGCGGAGGACAGGGGGTAGGTGGCTACACCTTC. The encoded protein is CASSGGQGVGGYTF.

The chain has TRBV4-3 and TRBJ2-2, with no clear D. Looked up from germline, CDR1 is LGHNA and CDR2 is YSLEER. V was shortened by 0 bases and J by 2 bases, with 13 bases between the two germline ends. The CDR3 runs 17 residues. CDR3 sequence (DNA): TGCGCCAGCAGCCAAGACCGACGACGGCCTAACACCGGGGAGCTGTTTTTT. This codes for CASSQDRRRPNTGELFF.

This chain joins TRBV25-1 and TRBJ2-7; the D gene is possibly TRBD1 (6 bases). V was cut by 1 base and J by 6 bases, with 16 bases left in between. Germline V gives CDR1 MGHDK, CDR2 SYGVNS. The CDR3 has 15 residues. CDR3 sequence: CASSELGTPLLEQYF. The CDR3 DNA is TGTGCCAGCAGTGAATTAGGGACACCGCTCCTCGAGCAGTACTTC.

The CDR3 coding sequence is TGTGCCAGCATTAGGGCTGAAGCTTTCTTT. This encodes CASIRAEAFF. The V call is TRBV28, the J call TRBJ1-1, with D unclear. CDR3 length: 10 amino acids. Germline V gene sequence: CDR1 MDHEN, CDR2 SYDVKM. The V end lost 7 bases, the J end lost 6 bases, and 6 bases lay between the germline ends.

The chain links TRBV10-3 to TRBJ2-7; D gene unclear. CDR1 and CDR2 from the germline V gene are ENHRY and SYGVKD. Deletions cut 11 bases from V and 1 base from J, with 15 bases between. This CDR3 comprises 13 residues. This CDR3 is CASFPGGSYEQYF. The CDR3 DNA reads as TGTGCCTCGTTTCCAGGTGGGTCCTACGAGCAGTACTTC.

The chain combines TRBV7-3 with TRBJ1-1; D gene unclear. The germline gives CDR1 SGHTA, CDR2 FQGTGA. There are 13 residues in the CDR3. With 1 base removed from V and 1 base from J, the gap between germline ends came to 4 bases. The CDR3 DNA reads as TGTGCCAGCAGCTTAAGACCGAACACTGAAGCTTTCTTT. It specifies CASSLRPNTEAFF.

V is TRBV19 and J is TRBJ2-7; D is undetermined. Germline CDR1 reads LNHDA; CDR2 reads SQIVND (reference sequence). The V gene lost 1 base and the J gene lost 6 bases, with 13 bases spanning the gap. This CDR3 is built from 14 residues. This CDR3 is CASSIAVIGVEQYF. As DNA, the CDR3 is TGTGCCAGTAGTATAGCGGTTATTGGGGTCGAGCAGTACTTC. Complete variable domain (other parts from reference TRBV19 and TRBJ2-7): DGGITQSPKYLFRKEGQNVTLSCEQNLNHDAMYWYRQDPGQGLRLIYYSQIVNDFQKGDIAEGYSVSREKKESFPLTVTSAQKNPTAFYLCASSIAVIGVEQYFGPGTRLTVT.